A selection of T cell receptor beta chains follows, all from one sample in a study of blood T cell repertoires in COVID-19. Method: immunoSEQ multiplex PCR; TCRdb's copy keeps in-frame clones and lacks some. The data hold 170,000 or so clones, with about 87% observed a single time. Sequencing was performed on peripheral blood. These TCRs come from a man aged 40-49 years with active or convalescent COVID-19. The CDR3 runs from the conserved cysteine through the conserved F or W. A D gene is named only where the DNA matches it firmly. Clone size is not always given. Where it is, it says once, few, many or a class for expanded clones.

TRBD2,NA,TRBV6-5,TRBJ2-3,TGTGCCAGCAGCGAGCCCGGGGGAGGGACAGATACGCAGTATTTT,CASSEPGGGTDTQYF
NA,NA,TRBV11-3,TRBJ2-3,TGTGCCAGCAGCGCAGGATTGGTCACAGATACGCAGTATTTT,CASSAGLVTDTQYF
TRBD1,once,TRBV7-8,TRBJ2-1,TGTGCCAGCAGCTTTACCGGGACAGGGGCGGTCAATGAGCAGTTCTTC,CASSFTGTGAVNEQFF
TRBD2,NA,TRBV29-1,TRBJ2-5,TGCAGCGTTGGGGGACTAGCTCCCCATGGAGAGACCCAGTACTTC,CSVGGLAPHGETQYF
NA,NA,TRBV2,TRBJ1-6,TGTGCCAGCAGTGATAAACCCAGTCCACCCCTCCACTTT,CASSDKPSPPLHF
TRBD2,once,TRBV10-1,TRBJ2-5,TGCGCCAGCAGTGAGTCGAGGCTAGCGGGGGGGCTCCAAGAGACCCAGTACTTC,CASSESRLAGGLQETQYF
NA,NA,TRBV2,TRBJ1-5,TGTGCCAGCAGTGAAGCGTATAGCAATCAGCCCCAGCATTTT,CASSEAYSNQPQHF
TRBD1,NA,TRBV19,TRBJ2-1,TGTGCCAGCAAAGACAGGGGAACGGGCAATGAGCAGTTCTTC,CASKDRGTGNEQFF
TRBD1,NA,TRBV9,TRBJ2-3,TGTGCCAGCAGCGGAGACAGGGGCCGCACAGATACGCAGTATTTT,CASSGDRGRTDTQYF
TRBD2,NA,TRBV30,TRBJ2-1,TGTGCCGCCCAAGCGGGGGGGCCTTACAATGAGCAGTTCTTC,CAAQAGGPYNEQFF
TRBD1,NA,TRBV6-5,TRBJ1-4,TGTGCCAGCAGTTACTCGAACAGGGGTAGGGAAAAACTGTTTTTT,CASSYSNRGREKLFF
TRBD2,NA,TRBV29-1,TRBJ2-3,TGCAGCATCCGGGGGGGAACTAGCACAGATACGCAGTATTTT,CSIRGGTSTDTQYF
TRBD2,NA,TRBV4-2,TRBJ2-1,TGTGCCAGCAGCCAAGGACTAGCGGGGGGAGGAGAGCAGTTCTTC,CASSQGLAGGGEQFF
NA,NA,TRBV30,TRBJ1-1,TGTGCCTGGAAAGGCCCGGGACATTCTCCTGAAGCTTTCTTT,CAWKGPGHSPEAFF
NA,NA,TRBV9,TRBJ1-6,TGTGCCAGCAGCGTAGACTACGGGGGGGAAAGGTCACCCCTCCACTTT,CASSVDYGGERSPLHF
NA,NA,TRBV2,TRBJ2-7,TGTGCCAGCAGTGACGTGACTAGTTCCTACGAGCAGTACTTC,CASSDVTSSYEQYF
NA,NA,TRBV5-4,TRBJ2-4,TGTGCCAGCAGCTTGGAAGGGGGAAACATTCAGTACTTC,CASSLEGGNIQYF
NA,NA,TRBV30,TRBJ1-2,TGTGCCTGGAGACATCACTATGGCTACACCTTC,CAWRHHYGYTF
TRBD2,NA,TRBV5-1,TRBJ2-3,TGCGCCAGCAGCTATGTTGGGGGGGGACCCATCACAGATACGCAGTATTTT,CASSYVGGGPITDTQYF
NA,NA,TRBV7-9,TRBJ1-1,TGTGCCAGCAGCCCCACAGGGAGGAACACTGAAGCTTTCTTT,CASSPTGRNTEAFF
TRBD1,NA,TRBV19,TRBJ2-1,TGTGCCACCTCCGCGCCCGGGCAGGGGGCTGAGCAGTTCTTC,CATSAPGQGAEQFF
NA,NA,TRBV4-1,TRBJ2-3,TGCGCCAGCAGAGCAGGACATCAGAACACAGATACGCAGTATTTT,CASRAGHQNTDTQYF
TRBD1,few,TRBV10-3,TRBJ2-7,TGTGCCAACGGACAGGGGTCCGAGCAGTACTTC,CANGQGSEQYF
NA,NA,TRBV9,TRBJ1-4,TGTGCCAGCAGCATCGAGTCTAATGAAAAACTGTTTTTT,CASSIESNEKLFF
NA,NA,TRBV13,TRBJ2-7,TGTGCCAGCAGCTTAGGTAACTCCTACGAGCAGTACTTC,CASSLGNSYEQYF
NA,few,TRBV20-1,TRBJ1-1,TGCAGTGCTAGTCATCGGGGGGGGCAGGTTGAAGCTTTCTTT,CSASHRGGQVEAFF
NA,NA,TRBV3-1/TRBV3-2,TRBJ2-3,TGTGCCAGCAGCCAAGATCCCGTGTGGGGGGAGGGCACAGATACGCAGTATTTT,CASSQDPVWGEGTDTQYF
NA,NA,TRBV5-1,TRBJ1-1,TGCGCCAGCACGGACAGTGTCATGATGGGGACTGAAGCTTTCTTT,CASTDSVMMGTEAFF
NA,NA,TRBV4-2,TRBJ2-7,TGTGCCAGCAGCCAAGAAGGGGCCGAAGGCTACGAGCAGTACTTC,CASSQEGAEGYEQYF
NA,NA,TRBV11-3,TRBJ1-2,TGTGCCAGCAGCCGCAACAAGTCTAACTATGGCTACACCTTC,CASSRNKSNYGYTF
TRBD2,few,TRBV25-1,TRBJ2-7,TGTGCCAGCAGTGAGGAGCGGGGGGCCTACGAGCAGTACTTC,CASSEERGAYEQYF
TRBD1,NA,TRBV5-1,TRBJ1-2,TGCGCCAGCAGCCAAGACCAGGGGGCTTGGGGCTACACCTTC,CASSQDQGAWGYTF
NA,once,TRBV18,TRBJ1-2,TGTGCCAGCTCACCAGACGGGAGGTATGGCTACACCTTC,CASSPDGRYGYTF
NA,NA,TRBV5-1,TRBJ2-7,TGCGCCAGCAGCTTGGCCGGGAGCTACGAGCAGTACTTC,CASSLAGSYEQYF